This T cell receptor beta chain is drawn from a study of glioma-infiltrating T cells after dendritic cell vaccination (dated by TCRdb to 2015 to 2016). Study-wide context: Of the roughly 15 glioblastoma patients in the cohort, all drawn from Phase I and II dendritic cell vaccination trials, 9 were newly diagnosed and 6 had recurrent disease. TCR sequencing metrics, including TIL content and tumor-blood repertoire overlap, were correlated with survival after dendritic cell vaccination. Between about 2002 and 2013, patients were given autologous tumor lysate-pulsed dendritic cell vaccination. Tumor-infiltrating lymphocyte content was quantified and tumor and blood repertoires were compared in dendritic cell-vaccinated glioblastoma patients by deep sequencing of TCR beta CDR3 regions. Each patient was given three intradermal dendritic cell vaccine injections, spaced two weeks apart, in the arm below the axilla. The vaccine consisted of monocyte-derived dendritic cells cultured approximately seven days with IL-4 and GM-CSF, then pulsed overnight with autologous tumor lysate. What the study reported, not specific to this receptor: The TCR overlap response model with three groups was called speculative and said to need prospective validation. Longer time to progression and overall survival after dendritic cell vaccination were predicted by higher estimated pretreatment TIL content. The cohort was small and heterogeneous, with few patients having full blood and tumor sets and even fewer initial-recurrent tumor pairs. No direct relationship between TCR clonality and survival was found, suggesting that a diverse polyclonal response may matter.

The CDR3 measures 15 amino acids from cysteine to phenylalanine. Only the CDR3 DNA stays, 45 bases, in frame from base 1. Trimming leaves V shorter by 4 bases and J shorter by 5 bases, with the junction holding 7 bases beyond the gene matches. Looking up the germline V gene yields CDR1 SGHDN and CDR2 FVKESK. TCRB CDR3 regions were amplified from approximately 2 ug genomic DNA, or all available DNA if less, using the immunoSEQ assay. The multiplex PCR employed 60 forward primers targeting TCR V beta segments and 13 reverse primers targeting J beta segments. To estimate the number of reads per starting template, synthetic control templates were added to each sample at limiting dilution. The Illumina HiSeq System generated 87 bp sequencing reads. In the paper's pipeline: To remove PCR and sequencing errors, closely related sequences were merged with a nearest neighbor algorithm. TCR overlap was measured as the percentage of unique tumor TCR beta sequences that were also present in the peripheral blood of the same patient. The source is immuneACCESS, and TCRdb retained only in-frame sequences with V and J called. Part of the clones is not carried over; for the studies checked, unresolved V genes explain less than half of this, and the remainder is unexplained. For V, J and clone size, that table is used; D and trimming come from the DNA. The sample records tens of thousands of clones, approximately 78% of which are singletons. In total, the top ten clones hold more than 8% of the sample.

Patients were selected on the basis of adequate residual fresh-frozen tumor tissue and more than two years of available survival data. Although molecular status otherwise differed among the glioblastoma patients, no patient had an isocitrate dehydrogenase mutation. PBMC were collected before vaccination, two weeks after the third vaccination, and at tumor progression when it occurred. Genomic DNA was extracted with the Qiagen DNeasy Blood extraction Kit. Concerning this clone: The antigen it recognizes is unknown. Base qualities are not provided; no much larger clone lies one nucleotide away.

The V and J segments used are TRBV14 and TRBJ2-5; TRBD2 lines up with 10 middle nucleotides. Sample: blood, taken before dendritic cell vaccination. The TCR comes from a human donor with glioblastoma. The DNA sequence follows: TGTGCCAGCAGCCTGTTAGCGGGGGGCGGCGAGACCCAGTACTTC. This sequence encodes CASSLLAGGGETQYF.